Listed here are 15 T cell receptor beta chains from one sample, sequenced in a study of control samples from healthy donors and cancer patients. Generated by immunoSEQ multiplex PCR, the TCRdb table keeps only in-frame clones and is missing some. The sample has hundreds of thousands of clones, around 90% seen once. Sequencing input: PBMCs. The receptors stem from a man aged 40-49 years with head and neck cancer.

The V gene is TRBV19, the J gene TRBJ1-4, with 7 positions matching TRBD1. The V gene end was trimmed by 6 bases and the J gene end by 8 bases; junction bases not matched to a gene: 9. CDR1 is LNHDA and CDR2 is SQIVND in the germline V gene (reference sequence). The CDR3 contains 14 residues. The CDR3 here is CASRTDRMGEKLFF. In nucleotides, the CDR3 is TGTGCCAGTAGAACGGACAGGATGGGCGAAAAACTGTTTTTT. Based on the CDR3 plus reference TRBV19 and TRBJ1-4, the full variable domain is DGGITQSPKYLFRKEGQNVTLSCEQNLNHDAMYWYRQDPGQGLRLIYYSQIVNDFQKGDIAEGYSVSREKKESFPLTVTSAQKNPTAFYLCASRTDRMGEKLFFGSGTQLSVL.

Written as DNA, the CDR3 is TGTGCCAGTAGTACACCGGACGGGTTTAACTATGGCTACACCTTC. This translates into CASSTPDGFNYGYTF. This chain connects TRBV19 to TRBJ1-2; D is unresolved. The CDR3 loop spans 15 amino acids. With 4 bases removed from V and 1 base from J, the gap between germline ends came to 13 bases. Germline CDR1 is LNHDA and CDR2 is SQIVND (reference sequence).

This chain uses TRBV2 with TRBJ1-2, with D hard to call. Germline loops: CDR1 SNHLY, CDR2 FYNNEI. The CDR3 sequence is 14 residues long. V gave up 2 bases and J gave up 0 bases, with 7 bases separating them. The CDR3 nucleotides read TGTGCCAGCAGTGAAATCGGAGCTAACTATGGCTACACCTTC. Its translation is CASSEIGANYGYTF.

The chain joins TRBV19 to TRBJ1-2, with a possible D match to TRBD1 (6 bases). This CDR3 is built from 15 residues. Germline values: CDR1 LNHDA, CDR2 SQIVND (reference sequence). Trimming took off 0 bases at V and 8 bases at J, with 16 bases between the two ends. CDR3 nucleotides: TGTGCCAGTAGTATAGATAGGGGGACGGCCGCGGGCTACACCTTC. Amino acids: CASSIDRGTAAGYTF.

This rearrangement joins TRBV19 to TRBJ2-3; TRBD1 aligns across 7 bases. The V segment lost 5 bases and the J segment 3 bases; nucleotides outside the gene matches: 8. The length of the CDR3 is 15 residues. The germline V gene encodes CDR1 LNHDA and CDR2 SQIVND (reference sequence). CDR3 nucleotides: TGTGCCAGTAGTGTAGGACAGGCGCTAACAGATACGCAGTATTTT. Translating gives CASSVGQALTDTQYF.

The chain employs TRBV2 and TRBJ1-5; D might be TRBD1 (6 bases). Germline CDR1 reads SNHLY; CDR2 reads FYNNEI. Trimming pared 7 bases from V and 0 bases from J, leaving 13 bases between. The CDR3 is 15 residues long. CDR3 nucleotide sequence: TGTGCCAGCAAGCAACAGGGCGTTAGCAATCAGCCCCAGCATTTT. It translates to CASKQQGVSNQPQHF.

The chain carries TRBV19 and TRBJ1-1; possible D gene TRBD1, 6 bases. This CDR3 has 15 amino acids. V gave up 7 bases and J gave up 1 base, with 16 bases separating them. The germline V gene has CDR1 LNHDA and CDR2 SQIVND (reference sequence). The CDR3 reads CASNPDGTQNTEAFF. As DNA, the CDR3 is TGTGCCAGTAACCCTGACGGGACACAGAACACTGAAGCTTTCTTT.

The chain uses TRBV6-2 or TRBV6-3 and TRBJ2-5; D is possibly TRBD2 (5 bases). Germline lookup yields CDR1 MNHEY and CDR2 SVGEGT. The CDR3 contains 20 residues. V lost 6 bases, J lost 5 bases, and 34 bases lay in between. The CDR3 sequence is CASSDPTNLFRTRGWETQYF. The CDR3 DNA reads as TGTGCCAGCAGCGATCCCACCAACCTCTTTAGAACACGGGGATGGGAGACCCAGTACTTC.

The gene calls are TRBV27 and TRBJ2-7; D gene uncertain. Trimming shortened V by 7 bases and J by 2 bases, and 9 bases separated the two germline ends. Germline-derived CDR1 and CDR2 are MNHEY and SMNVEV (reference sequence). This CDR3 contains 12 residues. The CDR3: CASMGTTYEQYF. In nucleotides, the CDR3 is TGTGCCAGCATGGGAACGACCTACGAGCAGTACTTC.

This chain uses TRBV5-5 with TRBJ2-7; D call uncertain. V was trimmed by 0 bases and J by 5 bases, leaving 12 bases between them. The CDR3 has 14 amino acids. Germline CDR1 SGHKS, CDR2 YYEKEE (reference sequence). Here the CDR3 DNA reads TGTGCCAGCAGCTTGGACACCGCCTACGACGAGCAGTACTTC. Encoded protein: CASSLDTAYDEQYF.

This clone was seen only once. The V gene is TRBV7-3, the J gene TRBJ1-3, with D perhaps matching TRBD1 (5 bases). The CDR3 is 14 residues long. The germline V gene encodes CDR1 SGHTA and CDR2 FQGTGA. V lost 2 bases and J lost 2, with 7 bases in between. The CDR3 nucleotides are TGTGCCAGCAGCTTACCGGGGGCTGGAAACACCATATATTTT. Translated, it gives CASSLPGAGNTIYF.

The rearrangement joins TRBV27 to TRBJ2-5; 10 nucleotides agree with TRBD2. This CDR3 is 17 amino acids long. Germline V gives CDR1 MNHEY, CDR2 SMNVEV (reference sequence). V shed 0 bases and J 4 bases; nucleotides not matched to a gene: 8. The CDR3 sequence: CASSLSWLAGDRETQYF. The CDR3 region has the DNA TGTGCCAGCAGTTTATCCTGGCTAGCGGGGGACCGAGAGACCCAGTACTTC.

The chain has TRBV27 and TRBJ2-3; D is unclear. Germline V lookup: CDR1 MNHEY, CDR2 SMNVEV (reference sequence). Trimming shortened V by 5 bases and J by 2 bases, and 8 bases separated the two germline ends. The CDR3 is 13 residues long. This CDR3 reads CASSQLNTDTQYF. Written as DNA, the CDR3 is TGTGCCAGCAGTCAACTAAACACAGATACGCAGTATTTT.

The chain combines TRBV9 with TRBJ1-3, with D perhaps matching TRBD1 (5 bases). From germline, CDR1 is SGDLS and CDR2 YYNGEE. The CDR3 has 15 amino acids. The V end lost 0 bases, the J end lost 1 base, and 8 bases lay between the germline ends. The CDR3 nucleotides are TGTGCCAGCAGCGTAGGCAGGGATTCTGGAAACACCATATATTTT. Translation: CASSVGRDSGNTIYF.

As for this clone: Other DNA sequences from this sample encode an identical CDR3 as well. The chain is built from TRBV18 and TRBJ1-1; possible D gene TRBD1, 5 bases. Germline CDR1 and CDR2: KGHSH and LQKENI. The germline V and J ends were trimmed by 0 bases and 3 bases, with 5 bases remaining between them. This CDR3 has 13 amino acids. CDR3 loop: CASSPPGDTEAFF. The CDR3 coding sequence is TGTGCCAGCTCACCACCGGGGGACACTGAAGCTTTCTTT.